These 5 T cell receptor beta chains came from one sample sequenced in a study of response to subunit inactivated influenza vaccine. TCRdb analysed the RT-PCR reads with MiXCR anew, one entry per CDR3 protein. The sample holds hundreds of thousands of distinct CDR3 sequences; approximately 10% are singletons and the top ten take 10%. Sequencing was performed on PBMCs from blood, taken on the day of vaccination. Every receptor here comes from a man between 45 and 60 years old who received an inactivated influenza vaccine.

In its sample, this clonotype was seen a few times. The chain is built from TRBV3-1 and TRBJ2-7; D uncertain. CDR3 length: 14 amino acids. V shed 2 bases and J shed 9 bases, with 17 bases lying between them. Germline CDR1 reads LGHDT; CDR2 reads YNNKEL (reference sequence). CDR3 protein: CASSQKNSGRGQYF. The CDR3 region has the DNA TGTGCCAGCAGCCAAAAGAACAGTGGTCGAGGGCAGTACTTC.

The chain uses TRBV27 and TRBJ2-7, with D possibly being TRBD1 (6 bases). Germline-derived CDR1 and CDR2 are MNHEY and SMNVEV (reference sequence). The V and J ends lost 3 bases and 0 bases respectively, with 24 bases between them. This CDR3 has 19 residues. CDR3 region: CASSFSYMPVRTASYEQYF. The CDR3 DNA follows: TGTGCCAGCAGTTTTTCCTACATGCCCGTTCGGACAGCCTCCTACGAGCAGTACTTC.

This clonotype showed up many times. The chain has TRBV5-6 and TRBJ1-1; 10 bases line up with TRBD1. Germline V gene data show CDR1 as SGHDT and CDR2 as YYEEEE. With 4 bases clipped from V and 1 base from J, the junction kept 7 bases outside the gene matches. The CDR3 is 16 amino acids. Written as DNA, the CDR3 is TGTGCCAGCAGCATGACAGGGGGCCGAGGGAACACTGAAGCTTTCTTT. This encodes CASSMTGGRGNTEAFF.

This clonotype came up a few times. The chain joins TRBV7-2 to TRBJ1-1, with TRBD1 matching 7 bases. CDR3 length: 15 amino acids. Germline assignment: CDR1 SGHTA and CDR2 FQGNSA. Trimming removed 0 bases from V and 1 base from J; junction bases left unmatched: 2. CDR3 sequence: CASSLAGTANTEAFF. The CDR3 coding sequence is TGTGCCAGCAGCTTAGCAGGGACAGCGAACACTGAAGCTTTCTTT.

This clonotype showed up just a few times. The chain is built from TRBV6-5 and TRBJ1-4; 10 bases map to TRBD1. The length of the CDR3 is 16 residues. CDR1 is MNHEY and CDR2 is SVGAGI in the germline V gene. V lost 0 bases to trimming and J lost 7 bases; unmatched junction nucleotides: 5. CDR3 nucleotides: TGTGCCAGCAGTTACTCGTTGCGGACAGGGGGTGAAAAACTGTTTTTT. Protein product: CASSYSLRTGGEKLFF.